This T cell receptor (beta chain) was sequenced during a study of T cell responses to AZD1222 COVID-19 vaccine (dated by TCRdb to the early 2020s). For context, the study as a whole: Because spike-specific TCR depth and breadth did not differ between the two schedules, AZD1222 recipients who got a second dose at roughly 4 weeks were pooled with those who got a second dose at roughly 12 weeks. Trial participants were enrolled into age subgroups of 18-55, 56-69 and 70-plus years, which contained about 150, 27 and 61 TCR-sequenced participants, respectively. TCR sequencing covered fewer than 250 trial participants: about 210 given two doses of AZD1222 and about 26 given two doses of MenACWY control vaccine.

Its CDR3 holds 15 amino acids, cysteine through phenylalanine. The sequence is cut down to CDR3 DNA, 45 bases in frame from base 1. Based on the germline V gene, the CDR1 and CDR2 sequences are SGDLS and YYNGEE. Here V drops 0 bases and J drops 5 bases, and the junction holds 3 bases not matched to any gene. The CDR3 regions of human TCRbeta chains were analyzed by immunosequencing. Turning to the authors' computational methods: TCRs in the repertoires were compared against a reference library of SARS-CoV-2-specific TCRs that had been generated with the MIRA antigen-specificity platform. Breadth was defined as the fraction of unique TCRs that were SARS-CoV-2-associated. Depth was defined as the fraction of total T cells that were SARS-CoV-2-associated. Using the MIRA data, each spike-specific TCR was assigned both to the spike region to which the TCR was reactive and to a CD4 or CD8 class. Log10-transformed breadth and depth values were compared by one-way ANOVA with Sidak's multiple comparisons tests. This is the immuneACCESS table as TCRdb keeps it, with only in-frame sequences that have V and J called. A part of the clones is gone; compared with another copy, unresolved V genes explain less than half, and the rest is unexplained. V, J and clone size were drawn from that table, and D and trimming were deduced from the DNA. This sample comprises about 55,000 clones, about 90% of them detected only once. In total, the top ten clones hold over 3.5% of the sample.

Taken with the paper, the label for time point translates to: baseline before first vaccination. The vaccinee samples were drawn from two UK trials, COV001 and COV002, one of which was a single-blind randomized controlled phase 2/3 trial testing AZD1222 (ChAdOx1 nCoV-19) in healthy adults. For TCRbeta chain sequencing, PBMC samples were collected from trial participants at day 0 and at day 28 after the second dose. The full study reports these points: A significant rise in spike-specific TCR breadth and depth was observed after two AZD1222 doses relative to day 0 and relative to MenACWY recipients. Only five or six AZD1222 recipients were SARS-CoV-2 seropositive at baseline, limiting conclusions about previously exposed vaccinees. Reportedly, close to half of the unique spike-specific TCRs recognized epitopes lying outside the regions that are mutated in the B.1.351 and B.1.1.7 variants. Participants were mostly white British, with more females than males. The authors suggested clonal diversity may have been underestimated. The 56-69-year group was small, and its depth increase did not reach significance, likely because of low power. Because no samples from the day 14 peak response were available, repertoires could be characterized only after the peak T cell response. Vaccine-associated CD4 TCRs spanned the whole spike protein, with dominant responses in regions 160-218 and 743-854.

As for this clone: No antigen is known for it. Per-base quality was not reported, and no clone a single base away is much larger than it.

This material consisted of peripheral blood, taken on day 0 of AZD1222 vaccination. The receptor's source is an adult in good health. The V gene is TRBV9 and the J gene is TRBJ2-2, with 8 bases in between that match TRBD2. CDR3 protein: CASSVGTSSTGELFF. The DNA sequence is TGTGCCAGCAGCGTAGGGACTAGCTCTACCGGGGAGCTGTTTTTT.